This TCR beta chain was sequenced in a study of Ad26.COV2.S vaccination and SARS-CoV-2 variants. The overall study: Recipients of Ad26.COV2.S got it intramuscularly, once or twice 56 days apart.

Only one count was recorded for this clone. The antigen remains undetermined. Findings and caveats of the study: Vaccinees and placebo recipients showed similar non-spike TCR breadth. Following vaccination, spike-specific CD8+ and CD4+ T cell responses reportedly exhibited substantial breadth. Compared with placebo recipients, vaccine recipients had higher spike-specific TCR breadth.

Described treatment: roughly 20 received Ad26.COV2.S at low or high dose, single or two shots; roughly five received placebo; per-sample allocation not given. Sampling occurred on day 63 after the first vaccine or placebo injection. Data came from immunoSEQ multiplex PCR; TCRdb stores just in-frame clones and leaves some out. The sample holds about 350,000 clones, 88% seen once. This CDR3 is 14 amino acids long. The germline CDR1 and CDR2 sequences are SNHLY and FYNNEI. V lost 2 bases to trimming and J lost 1 base, with 6 bases between them. The sample consisted of peripheral blood, taken in a trial of Ad26.COV2.S vaccine versus placebo. The chain carries TRBV2 and TRBJ2-1; D gene ambiguous. The source is a person between 18 and 65 years old who received the Ad26.COV2.S COVID-19 vaccine or a placebo. The chain's CDR3 is CASSEQESYNEQFF. CDR3 in DNA: TGTGCCAGCAGTGAACAGGAGTCCTACAATGAGCAGTTCTTC.